This T cell receptor (beta chain) was sequenced during a study of blood T cell repertoires in COVID-19. J gave up 4 bases and V 2 bases, and 2 bases lay outside the gene matches. Germline V gives CDR1 LGHNA, CDR2 YSLEER. The CDR3 runs 14 residues. Only in-frame clones appear in the TCRdb table, and some are missing; sequencing was by immunoSEQ multiplex PCR. The sample has around 160,000 clones; more than 75% are singletons. What was sequenced was peripheral blood. The chain uses TRBV4-3 and TRBJ1-2, with TRBD1 matching 9 bases. The origin of this receptor is a man aged 55 to 70 with active or convalescent COVID-19. The CDR3 region has the DNA TGCGCCAGCAGCCAAACAGGGGGCCGCTATGGCTACACCTTC. It yields the protein CASSQTGGRYGYTF.